One and the same sample provided the 10 T cell receptor beta chains below, sequenced in a study of shared clonotypes between healthy human individuals. Positively selected for CCR7, the CD45RO-negative cells used as naive CD8 cells excluded terminally differentiated effector memory CD45RA+ cells. Assay: immunoSEQ multiplex PCR; the TCRdb copy retains only in-frame clones and omits some. The top ten hold around 1.1% of the sample, which has some 2.1 million clones, about 94% seen once. Sequencing input: naive CD8+ T cells sorted from blood. All receptors come from a man younger than 35 in good health.

The chain joins TRBV28 to TRBJ1-2, with 7 bases fitting TRBD1. The germline V gene encodes CDR1 MDHEN and CDR2 SYDVKM. V dropped 3 bases and J dropped 7; count of bases not matched to a gene: 2. The CDR3 length is 12 residues. CDR3 amino acids: CASSLTGTGYTF. DNA for the CDR3: TGTGCCAGCAGTTTGACAGGGACTGGCTACACCTTC.

This clone was picked up one time. The CDR3 nucleotides read TGTGCCTGGAGTGTAGGAGGATACCAAGAGACCCAGTACTTC. As protein: CAWSVGGYQETQYF. The chain combines TRBV30 with TRBJ2-5; the D gene is possibly TRBD2 (5 bases). V was shortened by 0 bases and J by 0 bases, with 8 bases between the two germline ends. CDR3 length: 14 residues. Germline assignment: CDR1 GTSNPN and CDR2 SVGIG (reference sequence). The entire variable domain, with the rest obtained from reference TRBV30 and TRBJ2-5, is as follows: SQTIHQWPATLVQPVGSPLSLECTVEGTSNPNLYWYRQAAGRGLQLLFYSVGIGQISSEVPQNLSASRPQDRQFILSSKKLLLSDSGFYLCAWSVGGYQETQYFGPGTRLLVL.

As regards this clone: The same CDR3 can be traced to other DNA sequences in this sample. The chain links TRBV27 to TRBJ1-3, with D hard to call. The CDR3 totals 12 residues. V lost 4 bases, J lost 4 bases, and 5 bases lay in between. Germline CDR1 reads MNHEY; CDR2 reads SMNVEV (reference sequence). The CDR3 spells CASSSGGNTIYF. CDR3 DNA sequence: TGTGCCAGCAGTTCGGGAGGAAACACCATATATTTT.

CDR3 loop: CATSRDGSTPFTDTQYF. The DNA of the CDR3 is TGTGCCACCAGCAGAGATGGGTCCACCCCCTTCACAGATACGCAGTATTTT. The chain carries TRBV15 and TRBJ2-3; D is ambiguous. This CDR3 has 17 residues. Deletions cut 0 bases from V and 2 bases from J, with 15 bases between. CDR1 and CDR2 (germline): LNHNV, YYDKDF (reference sequence).

This chain joins TRBV7-2 and TRBJ2-1; the match to TRBD2 covers 7 bases. CDR3 length equals 15 residues. V lost 5 bases to trimming and J lost 9 bases; unmatched junction nucleotides: 13. CDR1 is SGHTA, CDR2 FQGNSA, per germline. The CDR3 coding sequence is TGTGCCAGCAGCCCATCTGAGGGGCGGGGGACTGAGCAGTTCTTC. This encodes CASSPSEGRGTEQFF.

The V gene is TRBV19, the J gene TRBJ2-7, with TRBD2 identical over 8 bases. The trim removed 7 bases at V and 2 bases at J, leaving 7 bases unmatched. The germline gives CDR1 LNHDA, CDR2 SQIVND (reference sequence). This CDR3 contains 14 residues. The CDR3 sequence: CASTGRGSTYEQYF. For the CDR3, the DNA is TGTGCCAGTACCGGGAGGGGGTCCACCTACGAGCAGTACTTC.

Notes on this clone: This same CDR3 is encoded by further DNA sequences in the sample. This chain links TRBV4-1 with TRBJ2-3; D not certain. The CDR3 is 14 residues long. Trimming stripped 0 bases from V and 2 bases from J, with 6 bases between. Germline CDR1 reads MGHRA; CDR2 reads YSYEKL. Written as DNA, the CDR3 is TGCGCCAGCAGCCAAGACCCGTACACAGATACGCAGTATTTT. Encoded protein: CASSQDPYTDTQYF.

A single count supports this clone. The chain combines TRBV9 with TRBJ2-2, with D uncertain. The V and J ends lost 7 bases and 5 bases respectively, with 15 bases between them. Germline V CDR1 and CDR2: SGDLS, YYNGEE. There are 14 residues in the CDR3. For the CDR3, the DNA is TGTGCCAGCTCTCCACAGATAAATACCGGGGAGCTGTTTTTT. Protein sequence: CASSPQINTGELFF.

This rearrangement joins TRBV7-6 to TRBJ2-3, with D perhaps matching TRBD1 (5 bases). Trimming stripped 6 bases from V and 1 base from J, with 11 bases between. Germline values: CDR1 SGHVS, CDR2 FNYEAQ. The length of the CDR3 is 14 residues. The CDR3 DNA reads as TGTGCCAGCAGTGACAAAGGGGGCACAGATACGCAGTATTTT. Amino acids: CASSDKGGTDTQYF.

This chain joins TRBV9 and TRBJ2-7; 10 bases fit TRBD1. Germline trimming cut 0 bases from V and 5 bases from J; bases unmatched to any gene: 8. The CDR3 loop spans 16 amino acids. In germline, CDR1 is SGDLS, CDR2 YYNGEE. CDR3 sequence: CASSVVPRQGANEQYF. CDR3 in DNA: TGTGCCAGCAGCGTAGTCCCCCGACAGGGGGCCAACGAGCAGTACTTC.